These 8 T cell receptor beta chains originate from one sample sequenced in a study of T cells in localized non-small cell lung cancer. Sequencing used immunoSEQ multiplex PCR; TCRdb keeps in-frame clones, though not all of them. The table includes some 54,000 clones, 80% detected once. Sequenced here: PBMCs, sampled before any cancer treatment. These receptors were obtained from a woman aged 40 to 75 with stage II lung adenocarcinoma.

The J gene is TRBJ1-6, the V gene TRBV4-3, with D perhaps matching TRBD1 (6 bases). The V end was cut by 4 bases, the J end by 7 bases, with 17 bases between. The CDR3 runs 16 residues. The V gene's germline CDR1 is LGHNA and CDR2 YSLEER. The CDR3 spells CASSLKGGVKNSPLHF. CDR3 coding DNA: TGCGCCAGCAGCCTGAAAGGGGGGGTAAAAAATTCACCCCTCCACTTT.

Of note for this clone: Other DNA sequences in this specimen translate into the identical CDR3. The chain combines TRBV29-1 with TRBJ2-7; possibly TRBD1 for D (6 bases). This CDR3 comprises 11 residues. CDR1 and CDR2 from the germline V gene are SQVTM and ANQGSEA. V gave up 5 bases and J gave up 2 bases, with 7 bases separating them. CDR3 sequence reads: CSVRDTYEQYF. CDR3 coding DNA: TGCAGCGTTCGGGACACCTACGAGCAGTACTTC.

The chain employs TRBV11-2 and TRBJ1-2, with TRBD1 matching 7 bases. The CDR3 contains 17 residues. CDR1 SGHAT and CDR2 FQNNGV come from the germline V gene. V shed 1 base and J 8 bases; nucleotides not matched to a gene: 16. The CDR3 DNA sequence: TGTGCCAGCAGCTTAGCCATTGGGGGACAGTCTCGAGGGGGCTACACCTTC. Amino acids: CASSLAIGGQSRGGYTF.

J is TRBJ1-1 and V is TRBV27; a weak D match, TRBD1 (6 bases). V lost 6 bases and J 3 bases, leaving 11 bases between the germline ends. The CDR3 spans 13 residues. Germline lookup yields CDR1 MNHEY and CDR2 SMNVEV (reference sequence). The CDR3 here is CASRPQGYTEAFF. In DNA, the CDR3 is TGTGCCAGCAGACCCCAGGGGTACACTGAAGCTTTCTTT.

The CDR3 nucleotides read TGTGCCAGCAGCTTAGTTGTTGGGGGGCAAGAGACCCAGTACTTC. This codes for CASSLVVGGQETQYF. This chain joins TRBV11-2 and TRBJ2-5; weak D call: TRBD2 (6 bases). Trimming pared 1 base from V and 2 bases from J, leaving 11 bases between. Germline CDR1 is SGHAT and CDR2 is FQNNGV. This CDR3 is 15 amino acids long. Full variable domain (remainder filled in from reference TRBV11-2 and TRBJ2-5): EAGVAQSPRYKIIEKRQSVAFWCNPISGHATLYWYQQILGQGPKLLIQFQNNGVVDDSQLPKDRFSAERLKGVDSTLKIQPAKLEDSAVYLCASSLVVGGQETQYFGPGTRLLVL.

The chain uses TRBV10-3 and TRBJ1-3; D not certain. Between the trimmed V and J ends, which lost 2 bases and 0 bases, there was a span of 8 bases. In germline, CDR1 is ENHRY, CDR2 SYGVKD. This CDR3 is built from 15 residues. DNA for the CDR3: TGTGCCATCAGTGAGAATGGCCTCTCTGGAAACACCATATATTTT. The encoded protein is CAISENGLSGNTIYF.

This chain joins TRBV9 and TRBJ2-5; 11 bases align to TRBD2. CDR1 and CDR2 from the germline V gene are SGDLS and YYNGEE. V dropped 5 bases and J dropped 5; count of bases not matched to a gene: 8. This CDR3 has 15 residues. CDR3 nucleotides: TGTGCCAGCAGTCGTAGCGGGGGGGCCGTGGAGACCCAGTACTTC. It is translated as CASSRSGGAVETQYF.

This chain connects TRBV29-1 to TRBJ2-3; perhaps TRBD1 as D (5 bases). Germline V gene sequence: CDR1 SQVTM, CDR2 ANQGSEA. Trimming shortened V by 4 bases and J by 3 bases, and 8 bases separated the two germline ends. There are 12 residues in the CDR3. CDR3 sequence reads: CSVGTFTDTQYF. The CDR3 DNA follows: TGCAGCGTTGGGACATTTACAGATACGCAGTATTTT.